This section outlines one T cell receptor beta chain sequence together with its context. This entry is derived from a study of technical replicates of blood from a handful of donors. TCRdb's table, derived via immunoSEQ multiplex PCR, lists solely in-frame clones and lacks some. The table lists under 95,000 clones, more than 95% of them singletons. Trimming took 4 bases from V and 2 from J; bases not matched to a gene: 5. Germline CDR1 is SGDLS and CDR2 is YYNGEE. The length of the CDR3 is 16 residues. This clonotype originated in a human donor in good health. The V call is TRBV9, the J call TRBJ2-3; 12 nucleotides line up with TRBD2. The specimen was T cells isolated from PBMCs. CDR3 residues: CASSTGTSGFTDTQYF. DNA for the CDR3: TGTGCCAGCAGCACCGGGACTAGCGGGTTCACAGATACGCAGTATTTT.